This TCR beta chain comes out of a study of T cells in Graves' hyperthyroidism and ophthalmopathy. As for this clonotype: What it binds is not known.

It was RNA transcripts that yielded the amplified TCR beta CDR3 regions. HTBI primers were the set used in a first-round RT-PCR of the TCR CDR3. TCRdb redid the calling of the multiplex PCR reads with MiXCR, one entry per CDR3 protein. The table has 500,000 to 550,000 distinct CDR3 sequences, nearly 20% seen once. Overall study results and limits: Stable hyperthyroidism and ophthalmopathy were separated using 13 V-J signatures.

The clonotype comes from a man in his forties or fifties with Graves' ophthalmopathy. Material for sequencing was blood.

The CDR3 reads CASSQEFQGEPTKNIQYF. The CDR3 DNA follows: TGTGCCAGCAGCCAAGAATTCCAGGGGGAGCCGACCAAAAACATTCAGTACTTC. The V and J genes are TRBV14 and TRBJ2-4, with 7 bases that match TRBD1. The CDR3 contains 18 residues. Germline V gives CDR1 SGHDN, CDR2 FVKESK. V lost 0 bases to trimming and J lost 2 bases; unmatched junction nucleotides: 10.